Listed below are T cell receptor beta chains from one sample, sequenced in a study of cytomegalovirus exposure and HLA in healthy donors. Libraries were prepared by immunoSEQ multiplex PCR; TCRdb keeps only in-frame clonotypes and omits some of them. The sample yields over 60,000 clones, about 78% seen once. The sample was PBMCs. These receptors all come from a man between 18 and 29 years old in good health and CMV-seronegative. Both conserved end residues are part of each CDR3. The order of the fields is V gene, D gene, J gene, CDR3 protein. A D gene is named only where the DNA matches it firmly.

v_gene: TRBV7-2; d_gene: TRBD2; j_gene: TRBJ2-1; CDR3aa: CASSLRRSGGYNEQFF
v_gene: TRBV6-5; d_gene: -; j_gene: TRBJ1-2; CDR3aa: CVSLPRGSSYGYTF
v_gene: TRBV6-5; d_gene: -; j_gene: TRBJ1-2; CDR3aa: CASSSGGGYGYTF
v_gene: TRBV7-8; d_gene: TRBD1; j_gene: TRBJ2-6; CDR3aa: CASSFFINRGGGANVLTF
v_gene: TRBV5-1; d_gene: -; j_gene: TRBJ2-5; CDR3aa: CASSLGQVKETQYF
v_gene: TRBV5-5; d_gene: -; j_gene: TRBJ2-3; CDR3aa: CASSSGQNTDTQYF
v_gene: TRBV4-3; d_gene: -; j_gene: TRBJ1-1; CDR3aa: CASSPTGRNTEAFF
v_gene: TRBV7-2; d_gene: -; j_gene: TRBJ2-3; CDR3aa: CASSLHSVGDTQYF
v_gene: TRBV5-6; d_gene: -; j_gene: TRBJ2-3; CDR3aa: CASSRADTQYF
v_gene: TRBV28; d_gene: -; j_gene: TRBJ2-6; CDR3aa: CASSFSSGANVLTF
v_gene: TRBV5-6; d_gene: TRBD2; j_gene: TRBJ2-5; CDR3aa: CASSLGLAGEALETQYF